The TCR beta chain described here comes from a study of shared clonotypes between healthy human individuals. Remarks on this clone: What it binds is not known.

The CDR3 spans 14 residues. The ends were cut back, 3 bases at V and 5 bases at J, with 11 bases in the middle. The germline V gene has CDR1 KGHSH and CDR2 LQKENI. Assay used: immunoSEQ multiplex PCR; TCRdb lists only in-frame clones, some missing. This repertoire shows about 980,000 clones, over 60% found once; its top ten account for 1.5%. Broader study findings: Memory subsets had estimated richness that was generally smaller than that of naive subsets.

The sequencing input was memory CD4+ T cells sorted from blood. Subset described: CD45RA-negative fraction. The origin of this receptor is a man aged 18 to 29 in good health. V is TRBV18 and J is TRBJ2-1; TRBD1 or TRBD2 may be the D gene (5 bases each). CDR3 residues: CASSPQEGNNEQFF. The CDR3 DNA reads as TGTGCCAGCTCACCCCAAGAGGGGAACAATGAGCAGTTCTTC.